The entry below gives a single T cell receptor (beta chain) sequence along with its context. Under the authors' procedure: Researchers report that nucleated cell counts were estimated from reference gene primer amplification. Assay: immunoSEQ multiplex PCR; the TCRdb copy retains only in-frame clones and omits some. For V, J and clone size, that table is used; D and trimming come from the DNA. The sample records about 9,900 clones, roughly 81% being singletons. This sample is part of a study of blood T cell repertoires in COVID-19. Study information: Some COVID-19 samples were acute and others convalescent; all came from the United States, Italy and Spain. From T cells, B-cell-depleted T cells, or PBMCs came the material, which was cDNA or gDNA.

CDR3 size: 11 residues. Trimming shortened V by 5 bases and J by 3 bases, and 8 bases separated the two germline ends. The germline gives CDR1 SQVTM, CDR2 ANQGSEA. The receptor was isolated from a man aged 60 to 75 with active COVID-19. The sample was peripheral blood. The rearrangement uses TRBV29-1 and TRBJ2-7; D unresolved. The CDR3 protein is CSVRLNYEQYF. CDR3 in DNA: TGCAGCGTTAGACTGAACTACGAGCAGTACTTC.